This is a list of T cell receptor beta chains from one sample in a study of Ad26.COV2.S vaccination and SARS-CoV-2 variants. TCRdb's copy holds only in-frame clones and misses some; the assay was immunoSEQ multiplex PCR. This repertoire shows over 450,000 clones, roughly nine tenths found once; its top ten account for 1.5% to 2%. Sequenced here: peripheral blood, sampled in a trial of Ad26.COV2.S vaccine versus placebo. The receptors stem from a person aged 18-65 years who received the Ad26.COV2.S COVID-19 vaccine or a placebo. CDR3s include the opening cysteine and the closing phenylalanine or tryptophan. A D gene is named only where the DNA matches it firmly. Clone size appears in some rows only: once, few, many, or a class for an expanded clone.

j_call clone_size d_call v_call cdr3_aa cdr3_nt
TRBJ1-1 NA NA TRBV2 CASRRTALNTEAFF TGTGCCAGCAGGCGGACAGCTCTGAACACTGAAGCTTTCTTT
TRBJ2-7 NA TRBD1 TRBV5-5 CASSLSWGQKYEQYF TGTGCCAGCAGCTTGTCATGGGGACAGAAATACGAGCAGTACTTC
TRBJ2-1 NA TRBD2 TRBV5-4 CASSLGGGGFEQFF TGTGCCAGCAGCTTGGGAGGCGGGGGGTTTGAGCAGTTCTTC
TRBJ1-2 NA NA TRBV27 CASSIAGGANYGYTF TGTGCCAGCAGTATCGCGGGCGGCGCTAACTATGGCTACACCTTC
TRBJ1-5 NA TRBD1 TRBV30 CAATTGTGPYSNQPQHF TGTGCCGCGACAACCGGGACAGGGCCTTATAGCAATCAGCCCCAGCATTTT
TRBJ2-1 NA TRBD2 TRBV10-3 CAISGTSGYNEQFF TGTGCCATCAGTGGGACTAGCGGATACAATGAGCAGTTCTTC
TRBJ2-7 NA NA TRBV18 CASSLSKQGIHEQYF TGTGCCAGCTCACTATCCAAACAGGGTATCCACGAGCAGTACTTC
TRBJ2-5 NA NA TRBV7-8 CASSLGASSAETQYF TGTGCCAGCAGCTTAGGGGCTAGCTCCGCCGAGACCCAGTACTTC
TRBJ2-7 NA NA TRBV6-1 CASSEGYEQYF TGTGCCAGCAGTGAGGGCTACGAGCAGTACTTC
TRBJ2-5 NA TRBD2 TRBV2 CASSDRGGFQETQYF TGTGCCAGCAGTGATCGGGGGGGCTTCCAAGAGACCCAGTACTTC
TRBJ2-1 NA NA TRBV28 CASSFFMTSSYNEQFF TGTGCCAGCAGTTTTTTTATGACTAGCTCCTACAATGAGCAGTTCTTC
TRBJ2-5 NA NA TRBV30 CAWSVLGMGGETQYF TGTGCCTGGAGTGTACTCGGGATGGGTGGAGAGACCCAGTACTTC
TRBJ1-2 NA TRBD1 TRBV5-4 CASSSQDRGGYGYTF TGTGCCAGCAGCAGTCAGGACAGGGGAGGGTATGGCTACACCTTC
TRBJ2-1 NA NA TRBV27 CASSLFRTRSYNEQFF TGTGCCAGCAGTTTGTTTCGGACCCGCTCCTACAATGAGCAGTTCTTC
TRBJ1-4 NA NA TRBV5-1 CASSLEGRAEKLFF TGCGCCAGCAGCTTGGAGGGACGAGCTGAAAAACTGTTTTTT
TRBJ2-2 few NA TRBV18 CASSPPLRGGRTGELFF TGTGCCAGCTCACCACCGCTCAGGGGAGGGCGTACCGGGGAGCTGTTTTTT
TRBJ1-4 NA TRBD1 TRBV7-8 CASSLGGAGGKLFF TGTGCCAGCAGCTTAGGAGGGGCAGGGGGAAAACTGTTTTTT